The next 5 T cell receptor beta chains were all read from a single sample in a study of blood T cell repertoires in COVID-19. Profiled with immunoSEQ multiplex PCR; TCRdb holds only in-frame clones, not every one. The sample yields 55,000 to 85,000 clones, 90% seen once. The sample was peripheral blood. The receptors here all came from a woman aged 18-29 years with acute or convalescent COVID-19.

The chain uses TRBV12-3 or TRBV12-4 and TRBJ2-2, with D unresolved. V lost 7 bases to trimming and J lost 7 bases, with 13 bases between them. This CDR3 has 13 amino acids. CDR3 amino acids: CASKVLAFGELFF. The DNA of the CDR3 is TGTGCCAGCAAAGTTTTGGCTTTCGGGGAGCTGTTTTTT.

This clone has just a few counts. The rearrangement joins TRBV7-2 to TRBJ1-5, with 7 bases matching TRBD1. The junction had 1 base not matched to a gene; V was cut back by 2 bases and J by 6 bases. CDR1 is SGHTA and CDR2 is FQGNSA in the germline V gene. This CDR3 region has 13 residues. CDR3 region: CASSLQGGQPQHF. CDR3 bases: TGTGCCAGCAGCTTACAGGGGGGTCAGCCCCAGCATTTT.

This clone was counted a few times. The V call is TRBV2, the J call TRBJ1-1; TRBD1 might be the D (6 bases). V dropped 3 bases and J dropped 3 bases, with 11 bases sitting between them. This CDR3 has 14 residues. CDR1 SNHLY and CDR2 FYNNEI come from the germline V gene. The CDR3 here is CASSDPGVDTEAFF. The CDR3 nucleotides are TGTGCCAGCAGTGATCCAGGGGTGGACACTGAAGCTTTCTTT.

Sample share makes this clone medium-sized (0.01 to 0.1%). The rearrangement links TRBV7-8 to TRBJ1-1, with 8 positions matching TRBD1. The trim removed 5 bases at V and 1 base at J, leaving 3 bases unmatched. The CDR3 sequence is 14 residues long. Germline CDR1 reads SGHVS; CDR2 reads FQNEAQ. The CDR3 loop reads CASSLGTGNTEAFF. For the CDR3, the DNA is TGTGCCAGCAGCCTCGGGACAGGGAACACTGAAGCTTTCTTT.

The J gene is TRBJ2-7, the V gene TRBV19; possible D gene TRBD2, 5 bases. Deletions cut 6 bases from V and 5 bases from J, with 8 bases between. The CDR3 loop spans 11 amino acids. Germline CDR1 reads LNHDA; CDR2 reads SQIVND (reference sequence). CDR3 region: CASSAGNEQYF. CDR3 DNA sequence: TGTGCCAGTAGCGCCGGGAACGAGCAGTACTTC. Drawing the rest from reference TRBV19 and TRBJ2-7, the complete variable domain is DGGITQSPKYLFRKEGQNVTLSCEQNLNHDAMYWYRQDPGQGLRLIYYSQIVNDFQKGDIAEGYSVSREKKESFPLTVTSAQKNPTAFYLCASSAGNEQYFGPGTRLTVT.